The rows below give T cell receptor beta chains drawn from one sample of a study of T cells in localized non-small cell lung cancer. Profiled with immunoSEQ multiplex PCR; TCRdb holds only in-frame clones, not every one. The sample includes about 20,000 clones, about nine tenths of them seen just once. Specimen: PBMCs, collected before any cancer treatment. The receptor set was obtained from a man aged 35-75 years with stage II squamous cell lung carcinoma. Both conserved end residues are part of each CDR3. A D gene is named only where the DNA matches it firmly. Size tells how often a clone was seen (once, few, many) or the class of an expanded clone, and some rows leave it out.

d_call j_call v_call clone_size cdr3_aa cdr3_nt
NA TRBJ2-3 TRBV6-5 NA CASSHTESSTDTQYF TGTGCCAGCAGTCACACAGAGTCTAGCACAGATACGCAGTATTTT
TRBD2 TRBJ2-7 TRBV5-6 NA CASSPGGSDYEQYF TGTGCCAGCAGCCCGGGGGGGTCAGACTACGAGCAGTACTTC
TRBD1 TRBJ1-2 TRBV27 NA CASSLTGTGGTYGYTF TGTGCCAGCAGTTTAACTGGAACAGGGGGTACCTATGGCTACACCTTC
NA TRBJ2-7 TRBV15 NA CATSREKGSYEQYF TGTGCCACCAGCAGAGAAAAGGGAAGCTACGAGCAGTACTTC
NA TRBJ2-1 TRBV4-1 NA CASGGGREQFF TGCGCCAGCGGGGGGGGCAGAGAGCAGTTCTTC
NA TRBJ1-1 TRBV2 NA CASTISGTNTEAFF TGTGCCAGTACCATCTCCGGGACGAACACTGAAGCTTTCTTT
TRBD2 TRBJ2-3 TRBV7-3 NA CASSPVGWTSGSTDTQYF TGTGCCAGCAGCCCCGTGGGGTGGACTAGCGGGAGCACAGATACGCAGTATTTT
NA TRBJ1-5 TRBV28 NA CASMVEGGNQPQHF TGTGCCAGCATGGTAGAGGGGGGCAATCAGCCCCAGCATTTT
NA TRBJ1-5 TRBV7-2 NA CASSLEVGSNQPQHF TGTGCCAGCAGCTTAGAGGTAGGGAGCAATCAGCCCCAGCATTTT
TRBD2 TRBJ2-7 TRBV13 NA CASSYPGRGEQYF TGTGCCAGCAGCTACCCCGGGAGGGGCGAGCAGTACTTC
NA TRBJ2-7 TRBV27 NA CASRSSSDEQYF TGTGCCAGCAGGTCATCTAGCGATGAGCAGTACTTC
TRBD1 TRBJ2-2 TRBV14 few CASSPRQGFFIAGELFF TGTGCCAGCAGCCCACGACAGGGATTTTTCATCGCCGGGGAGCTGTTTTTT
NA TRBJ2-5 TRBV7-9 NA CASSLTTGRETQYF TGTGCCAGCAGCTTGACTACAGGGCGTGAGACCCAGTACTTC
NA TRBJ1-4 TRBV19 NA CASKVSATNEKLFF TGTGCCAGTAAAGTGAGCGCAACTAATGAAAAACTGTTTTTT
TRBD1 TRBJ2-2 TRBV5-1 NA CASSLDTGGTGELFF TGCGCCAGCAGCTTGGATACAGGGGGCACGGGGGAGCTGTTTTTT
NA TRBJ2-1 TRBV29-1 NA CSVEGVGPTYSDEQFF TGCAGCGTTGAAGGGGTAGGGCCCACATACAGCGATGAGCAGTTCTTC
NA TRBJ1-1 TRBV30 NA CAWSVGVLNTEAFF TGTGCCTGGAGTGTTGGTGTCCTGAACACTGAAGCTTTCTTT
TRBD1 TRBJ1-2 TRBV28 NA CASGTGGPLGGYTF TGTGCCAGCGGGACAGGGGGCCCATTAGGAGGCTACACCTTC
NA TRBJ2-2 TRBV4-3 NA CASSQGVDGTGELFF TGCGCCAGCAGCCAAGGGGTCGATGGAACCGGGGAGCTGTTTTTT
TRBD2 TRBJ2-1 TRBV5-5 NA CASSSTTGTRPYEQFF TGTGCCAGCAGTTCGACCACCGGGACTAGGCCATATGAGCAGTTCTTC
NA TRBJ2-1 TRBV11-3 NA CASSFPGREQFF TGTGCCAGCAGCTTCCCAGGACGGGAGCAGTTCTTC
NA TRBJ2-1 TRBV30 NA CAWSPLGVGVEQFF TGTGCCTGGAGCCCCCTGGGTGTCGGGGTTGAGCAGTTCTTC
TRBD1 TRBJ2-7 TRBV11-3 once CASSWVQGLPYEQYF TGTGCCAGCAGCTGGGTACAGGGGCTCCCCTACGAGCAGTACTTC
NA TRBJ1-1 TRBV7-8 NA CASSSRGLIQRAEAFF TGTGCCAGCAGTAGCCGGGGACTGATCCAGAGGGCTGAAGCTTTCTTT
TRBD1 TRBJ2-5 TRBV29-1 NA CSAERTGGWETQYF TGCAGCGCCGAACGGACAGGGGGCTGGGAGACCCAGTACTTC
TRBD1 TRBJ2-1 TRBV12-5 once CASGSGTENEQFF TGTGCTAGTGGCTCCGGGACAGAGAATGAGCAGTTCTTC
NA TRBJ2-5 TRBV2 NA CASSEVQETQYF TGTGCCAGCAGTGAAGTCCAAGAGACCCAGTACTTC
NA TRBJ1-2 TRBV30 NA CAWSRTTANYGYTF TGTGCCTGGAGTCGAACGACAGCGAACTATGGCTACACCTTC
TRBD2 TRBJ2-1 TRBV5-1 NA CASSLGAGGTNNEQFF TGCGCCAGCAGCTTGGGGGCCGGGGGGACGAACAATGAGCAGTTCTTC
TRBD2 TRBJ2-5 TRBV2 NA CASRLAGRETQYF TGTGCCAGCAGACTAGCGGGGAGGGAGACCCAGTACTTC
NA TRBJ1-1 TRBV27 NA CASHTRGLNTEAFF TGTGCCAGCCATACCAGGGGATTGAACACTGAAGCTTTCTTT
TRBD1 TRBJ1-2 TRBV6-1 large CASSELGQGEWDYGYTF TGTGCCAGCAGTGAATTGGGACAGGGGGAGTGGGACTATGGCTACACCTTC
TRBD1 TRBJ1-6 TRBV11-2 NA CASQLTGLNSPLHF TGTGCCAGTCAACTGACAGGGTTGAATTCACCCCTCCACTTT
NA TRBJ2-5 TRBV9 NA CASSVDRTQETQYF TGTGCCAGCAGCGTAGACAGAACCCAAGAGACCCAGTACTTC
NA TRBJ2-7 TRBV29-1 NA CSVEGTGAGEQYF TGCAGCGTTGAAGGGACGGGAGCGGGCGAGCAGTACTTC
TRBD2 TRBJ2-3 TRBV7-2 NA CASSALAGGGTQYF TGTGCCAGCAGCGCTCTAGCGGGAGGAGGTACGCAGTATTTT
TRBD1 TRBJ1-1 TRBV19 NA CASSRTGNSLNTEAFF TGTGCCAGTAGTAGGACAGGGAATTCGTTGAACACTGAAGCTTTCTTT
NA TRBJ2-3 TRBV9 NA CASSRDLTDTQYF TGTGCCAGCAGCCGGGACCTCACAGATACGCAGTATTTT
NA TRBJ2-3 TRBV2 NA CASSVGTSTDTQYF TGTGCCAGCAGTGTGGGGACTAGCACAGATACGCAGTATTTT
TRBD2 TRBJ2-3 TRBV7-6 few CASSLPLPAGDTDTQYF TGTGCCAGCAGCTTACCTCTCCCAGCGGGAGACACAGATACGCAGTATTTT
TRBD1 TRBJ2-5 TRBV6-6 NA CASSGQGGETQYF TGTGCCAGCAGTGGACAGGGAGGAGAGACCCAGTACTTC
NA TRBJ2-7 TRBV11-1 few CASSVHYEQYF TGTGCCAGCAGCGTGCACTACGAGCAGTACTTC
NA TRBJ1-1 TRBV9 NA CASSEGLDTEAFF TGTGCCAGCAGCGAGGGGCTTGACACTGAAGCTTTCTTT
NA TRBJ2-5 TRBV5-1 NA CASSAGGGRRQETQYF TGCGCCAGCAGCGCCGGAGGTGGGCGGCGCCAAGAGACCCAGTACTTC
TRBD2 TRBJ2-5 TRBV7-3 NA CASSPQRGTETQYF TGTGCCAGCAGCCCCCAGCGGGGGACAGAGACCCAGTACTTC
TRBD1 TRBJ1-1 TRBV4-1 once CASSQDNRGISEAFF TGCGCCAGCAGCCAAGATAACAGGGGGATTTCTGAAGCTTTCTTT
NA TRBJ2-7 TRBV9 NA CASSPSWASDEQYF TGTGCCAGCAGCCCCAGCTGGGCTAGCGACGAGCAGTACTTC
NA TRBJ2-5 TRBV7-7 NA CASSFDSQETQYF TGTGCCAGCAGCTTTGACAGCCAAGAGACCCAGTACTTC
NA TRBJ1-4 TRBV4-3 NA CASSQDWARTGGNEKLFF TGCGCCAGCAGCCAAGACTGGGCTCGAACAGGTGGGAATGAAAAACTGTTTTTT
NA TRBJ1-5 TRBV19 NA CASSIKRDQPQHF TGTGCCAGTAGTATAAAAAGGGACCAGCCCCAGCATTTT